Included here is one T cell receptor beta chain sequence, with context. This entry is derived from a study of OX40 agonist ivuxolimab in advanced cancers. The CDR3 has 17 residues. Germline CDR1 SGDLS, CDR2 YYNGEE. Unmatched junction bases numbered 9, after V lost 0 bases and J lost 5 bases. Profiled with immunoSEQ multiplex PCR; TCRdb holds only in-frame clones, not every one. In the table there are about 55,000 clones, about 90% of which are singletons. The sequence was obtained from an adult with an advanced solid tumor such as melanoma, head and neck, liver or kidney cancer. V is TRBV9 and J is TRBJ2-7, with 12 bases fitting TRBD1. This specimen consisted of CD4+ or CD8+ T cells sorted from blood, obtained in a trial of the OX40 agonist ivuxolimab. CDR3 residues: CASSVDPGQGALNEQYF. CDR3 nucleotides: TGTGCCAGCAGCGTAGACCCGGGACAGGGGGCGCTGAACGAGCAGTACTTC.